A single sample gave rise to the 19 T cell receptor beta chains below, sequenced in a study of T cells in localized non-small cell lung cancer. Assay used: immunoSEQ multiplex PCR; TCRdb lists only in-frame clones, some missing. The table has approximately 16,000 clones, approximately 85% seen once; the top ten hold approximately 4.2%. The sample was peripheral blood, taken before any cancer treatment. The receptors derive from a woman aged 35-75 years with stage I lung adenocarcinoma.

The sample holds a few counts of this clone. The genes are TRBV21-1 and TRBJ2-2; the D segment call TRBD1 is taken from the table without a DNA check. TRBV21-1 is an annotated pseudogene. The CDR3 is 14 residues long. The DNA of the CDR3 is TGTGCCACCACTGGACACGGATGGACCGGGGAGCTGTTTTTT. As protein: CATTGHGWTGELFF.

V and J are TRBV5-1 and TRBJ2-1; 8 nucleotides line up with TRBD1. The CDR3 consists of 14 residues. Germline V gene data show CDR1 as SGHRS and CDR2 as YFSETQ. Losses at the gene ends were 1 base for V and 7 bases for J; bases not matched to a gene: 4. The chain's CDR3 is CASSLTTGANEQFF. DNA of the CDR3: TGCGCCAGCAGCTTGACGACAGGGGCGAATGAGCAGTTCTTC.

This clone turned up a few times. The V call is TRBV10-3, the J call TRBJ1-1; D is unclear. Germline assignment: CDR1 ENHRY and CDR2 SYGVKD. The V gene lost 6 bases and the J gene lost 1 base, with 12 bases spanning the gap. This CDR3 region has 14 residues. CDR3 nucleotide sequence: TGTGCCATCAGGAATCCTTCGGGGAACACTGAAGCTTTCTTT. It yields the protein CAIRNPSGNTEAFF.

This clone was counted only a few times. The chain uses TRBV5-5 and TRBJ2-1, with TRBD1 matching over 7 bases. V was clipped by 7 bases and J by 7 bases; unmatched bases: 2. Germline V CDR1 and CDR2: SGHKS, YYEKEE (reference sequence). The length of the CDR3 is 11 residues. DNA for the CDR3: TGTGCCAGCCAACAGGGGAATGAGCAGTTCTTC. This sequence encodes CASQQGNEQFF.

The chain couples TRBV4-2 to TRBJ1-1, with D perhaps TRBD1 (5 bases). The germline gives CDR1 LGHNA, CDR2 YNFKEQ. This CDR3 has 15 amino acids. Trimming pared 1 base from V and 5 bases from J, leaving 14 bases between. The CDR3 protein is CASSQGGGRVTEAFF. In nucleotides, the CDR3 is TGTGCCAGCAGCCAAGGGGGAGGCAGGGTGACTGAAGCTTTCTTT.

This clone came up once. The chain joins TRBV21-1 to TRBJ1-6; TRBD1, the table's D call, was not compared with the DNA. TRBV21-1 is tagged as a pseudogene. The CDR3 sequence is 15 residues long. The CDR3 nucleotides are TGTGCCAGCAGCAAAGCGCAGGGGCCCAATTCACCCCTCCACTTT. It yields the protein CASSKAQGPNSPLHF.

V and J are TRBV9 and TRBJ2-1, with a weak D call TRBD1 (5 bases). Trimming stripped 4 bases from V and 6 bases from J, with 17 bases between. Germline CDR1 reads SGDLS; CDR2 reads YYNGEE. The CDR3 loop spans 15 amino acids. CDR3 coding DNA: TGTGCCAGCAGCTCTCTAGATGGGGCTACCAATGAGCAGTTCTTC. Amino acid sequence: CASSSLDGATNEQFF.

This clone was detected only once. V usage is TRBV2 and J usage is TRBJ1-1; TRBD1 aligns across 8 bases. CDR1 SNHLY and CDR2 FYNNEI come from the germline V gene. This CDR3 is built from 15 residues. Unmatched junction bases numbered 10, after V lost 6 bases and J lost 4 bases. The DNA of the CDR3 is TGTGCCAGCAGGCAGGGGGCGGGGGTGTCCACTGAAGCTTTCTTT. Encoded protein: CASRQGAGVSTEAFF.

V gene TRBV5-4 combines with J gene TRBJ2-5; D possibly matches TRBD1 or TRBD2 (6 bases each). Trimming removed 0 bases from V and 5 bases from J, with 17 bases in between. Germline values: CDR1 SGHNT, CDR2 YYREEE (reference sequence). The CDR3 runs to 16 residues. CDR3 residues: CASSLELQGGLETQYF. The CDR3 nucleotides read TGTGCCAGCAGCTTGGAGCTACAGGGAGGTTTGGAGACCCAGTACTTC.

V usage is TRBV18 and J usage is TRBJ1-4; 7 bases agree with TRBD1. From germline, CDR1 is KGHSH and CDR2 LQKENI. Trimming cost V 4 bases and J 10 bases; bases outside gene matches: 6. This CDR3 has 13 amino acids. This CDR3 reads CASSLGQDGKLFF. The CDR3 bases are TGTGCCAGCTCACTCGGACAGGACGGAAAACTGTTTTTT.

This chain connects TRBV5-1 to TRBJ2-7; 14 bases map to TRBD2. Germline values: CDR1 SGHRS, CDR2 YFSETQ. The CDR3 length is 15 residues. The trim removed 6 bases at V and 2 bases at J, leaving 4 bases unmatched. CDR3 DNA sequence: TGCGCCAGCACCGGACTAGCGGGGGGAGCCTACGAGCAGTACTTC. Translation: CASTGLAGGAYEQYF.

The chain combines TRBV5-1 with TRBJ2-5; TRBD1 matches 9 bases. Germline lookup yields CDR1 SGHRS and CDR2 YFSETQ. The trim removed 5 bases at V and 6 bases at J, leaving 17 bases unmatched. This CDR3 contains 17 residues. The CDR3 loop reads CASSFPRRTGDVKTQYF. For the CDR3, the DNA is TGCGCCAGCAGTTTCCCGCGTAGGACAGGGGACGTAAAGACCCAGTACTTC.

The chain joins TRBV19 to TRBJ2-3; D is uncertain. This CDR3 is 14 amino acids long. Germline lookup yields CDR1 LNHDA and CDR2 SQIVND (reference sequence). Trimming left V 1 base short and J 6 bases short, with 11 bases between. CDR3 DNA sequence: TGTGCCAGTAGTATAGGACTCATCGGGGATACGCAGTATTTT. This sequence encodes CASSIGLIGDTQYF.

This chain connects TRBV28 to TRBJ1-2; 11 bases agree with TRBD1. J was trimmed by 4 bases and V by 3 bases; bases with no gene match: 4. This CDR3 spans 15 amino acids. Germline V CDR1 and CDR2: MDHEN, SYDVKM. The CDR3 reads CASSFRGTGGYGYTF. The CDR3 region has the DNA TGTGCCAGCAGTTTTCGGGGGACAGGGGGCTATGGCTACACCTTC.

The V call is TRBV4-3, the J call TRBJ2-7, with D perhaps matching TRBD1 (5 bases). This CDR3 comprises 14 residues. The germline V and J ends were trimmed by 4 bases and 4 bases, with 14 bases remaining between them. Germline lookup yields CDR1 LGHNA and CDR2 YSLEER. DNA of the CDR3: TGCGCCAGCAGCCCAGCAAGAGGACATTACGAGCAGTACTTC. Protein sequence: CASSPARGHYEQYF.

V gene TRBV7-9 combines with J gene TRBJ2-7, with a possible D match to TRBD2 (5 bases). The V gene lost 2 bases and the J gene lost 4 bases, with 6 bases spanning the gap. In germline, CDR1 is SEHNR, CDR2 FQNEAQ (reference sequence). The CDR3 runs to 12 residues. The CDR3 nucleotides read TGTGCCAGCAGCTTAACGGGGTACGAGCAGTACTTC. This sequence encodes CASSLTGYEQYF.

This chain uses TRBV28 with TRBJ1-2, with D perhaps matching TRBD1 (6 bases). The CDR3 runs to 12 residues. Trimming removed 5 bases from V and 8 bases from J, with 12 bases in between. Germline-derived CDR1 and CDR2 are MDHEN and SYDVKM. CDR3 DNA sequence: TGTGCCAGCAGTACAGGGATGCGGGGCTACACCTTC. Translating gives CASSTGMRGYTF.

The sample holds one count of this clone. The chain recombines TRBV2 with TRBJ2-5; D is unclear. Trimming left V 6 bases short and J 3 bases short, with 11 bases between. This CDR3 is 13 amino acids long. CDR1 and CDR2 from the germline V gene are SNHLY and FYNNEI. DNA for the CDR3: TGTGCCAGCAGCCAGAATAGAGAAGAGACCCAGTACTTC. Residues: CASSQNREETQYF.

The V and J genes are TRBV5-1 and TRBJ1-2; possibly TRBD1 for D (5 bases). The CDR3 extends over 14 amino acids. Germline-derived CDR1 and CDR2 are SGHRS and YFSETQ. V lost 4 bases and J lost 8, with 18 bases in between. The chain's CDR3 is CASSTLGHSEGYTF. The DNA of the CDR3 is TGCGCCAGCAGCACACTTGGACACTCGGAGGGCTACACCTTC.